The rows below give T cell receptor beta chains drawn from one sample of a study of Ad26.COV2.S vaccination and SARS-CoV-2 variants. Sequencing used immunoSEQ multiplex PCR; TCRdb keeps in-frame clones, though not all of them. The sample lists 250,000 to 300,000 clones; around 87% were seen once. The input for sequencing was peripheral blood, taken in a trial of Ad26.COV2.S vaccine versus placebo. These receptors were taken from a person between 18 and 65 years old who received the Ad26.COV2.S COVID-19 vaccine or a placebo. CDR3s include the opening cysteine and the closing phenylalanine or tryptophan. The D gene is left open where the match is weak. Only part of the rows carry a size: once, few, many, or a class if the clone is expanded.

CDR3 protein | CDR3 DNA | J gene | D gene | clone size | V gene
CSVGGLAGRSDTQYF | TGCAGCGTTGGGGGACTAGCGGGGCGGTCGGATACGCAGTATTTT | TRBJ2-3 | TRBD2 | once | TRBV29-1
CASSESGTSGYNEQFF | TGTGCCAGCAGCGAATCCGGGACTAGCGGGTACAATGAGCAGTTCTTC | TRBJ2-1 | TRBD2 | once | TRBV11-2
CASSSRDLFTDTQYF | TGTGCCAGCAGCTCCCGGGACTTGTTCACAGATACGCAGTATTTT | TRBJ2-3 | - | - | TRBV3-1/TRBV3-2
CAISESSRTDTQYF | TGTGCCATCAGTGAGTCGAGTCGCACAGATACGCAGTATTTT | TRBJ2-3 | - | few | TRBV10-3
CASWLTRERATGELFF | TGTGCCAGCTGGCTGACAAGGGAGCGGGCCACCGGGGAGCTGTTTTTT | TRBJ2-2 | - | - | TRBV18
CASRPLDSGRREQYF | TGTGCCAGCAGGCCCTTGGATAGCGGGAGACGCGAGCAGTACTTC | TRBJ2-7 | TRBD2 | - | TRBV25-1
CASSPGPPNTEAFF | TGTGCCAGCAGCCCGGGACCCCCGAACACTGAAGCTTTCTTT | TRBJ1-1 | - | - | TRBV13
CASSYSSGRMGYEQYF | TGTGCCAGCAGTTACTCTAGCGGGAGGATGGGCTACGAGCAGTACTTC | TRBJ2-7 | TRBD2 | - | TRBV6-5
CASSYQSSGETQYF | TGTGCCAGCAGCTACCAGTCGAGTGGAGAGACCCAGTACTTC | TRBJ2-5 | - | - | TRBV11-2
CASSTPDRGLVEQYF | TGTGCCAGCAGTACCCCGGACAGGGGGTTGGTCGAGCAGTACTTC | TRBJ2-7 | TRBD1 | - | TRBV6-5
CASSKRGLRDYGYTF | TGTGCCAGCAGCAAACGGGGGTTAAGGGACTATGGCTACACCTTC | TRBJ1-2 | - | - | TRBV9
CASSPSGTNPIGEQYF | TGTGCCAGCTCACCTTCCGGGACCAATCCGATCGGCGAGCAGTACTTC | TRBJ2-7 | - | few | TRBV18
CSARGGGYTF | TGCAGTGCTAGAGGAGGTGGCTACACCTTC | TRBJ1-2 | - | - | TRBV20-1
CASRNRGEQETQYF | TGTGCCAGCAGGAACCGAGGGGAGCAGGAGACCCAGTACTTC | TRBJ2-5 | - | - | TRBV7-2
CASSLAGFYEQYF | TGCGCCAGCAGCTTGGCGGGATTCTACGAGCAGTACTTC | TRBJ2-7 | - | - | TRBV5-1
CASSQSQRVLSYNEQFF | TGTGCCAGTAGCCAGAGCCAGCGGGTACTCTCCTACAATGAGCAGTTCTTC | TRBJ2-1 | - | - | TRBV19
CASSLRVGNGHQPQHF | TGTGCCAGCAGCCTTAGGGTAGGGAATGGGCATCAGCCCCAGCATTTT | TRBJ1-5 | - | - | TRBV7-2
CASSQLAGSTDTQYF | TGTGCCAGCAGCCAGCTAGCGGGGAGCACAGATACGCAGTATTTT | TRBJ2-3 | TRBD2 | - | TRBV7-2
CASSMYSAEAFF | TGTGCCAGTAGTATGTATTCAGCTGAAGCTTTCTTT | TRBJ1-1 | - | - | TRBV19
CASSRGTDTQYF | TGTGCCAGCAGCCGGGGCACAGATACGCAGTATTTT | TRBJ2-3 | - | - | TRBV7-9
CASSLRGGNQPQHF | TGTGCCAGCAGCTTGAGGGGGGGCAATCAGCCCCAGCATTTT | TRBJ1-5 | - | - | TRBV5-6
CASSQGTGDNQPQHF | TGCGCCAGCAGCCAGGGGACAGGGGACAATCAGCCCCAGCATTTT | TRBJ1-5 | TRBD1 | - | TRBV4-1
CASSLVHYGYTF | TGTGCCAGCAGCCTAGTCCACTATGGCTACACCTTC | TRBJ1-2 | - | - | TRBV28
CASSLAGREETQYF | TGTGCCAGCAGCTTGGCCGGCCGGGAAGAGACCCAGTACTTC | TRBJ2-5 | - | - | TRBV5-4
CASSLVTGGEQYF | TGTGCCAGCAGTTTAGTTACAGGGGGAGAGCAGTACTTC | TRBJ2-7 | TRBD1 | - | TRBV12-3/TRBV12-4
CASSLYEGTSTDTQYF | TGCGCCAGCAGCTTGTATGAGGGGACGAGCACAGATACGCAGTATTTT | TRBJ2-3 | - | few | TRBV5-1
CASSQAQWEATGELFF | TGTGCCAGCAGCCAAGCACAGTGGGAGGCCACCGGGGAGCTGTTTTTT | TRBJ2-2 | - | - | TRBV4-2
CASSEGLAGGSYEQYF | TGTGCCAGCAGTGAAGGACTAGCGGGGGGCTCCTACGAGCAGTACTTC | TRBJ2-7 | TRBD2 | - | TRBV28
CASSFTGGAGNQPQHF | TGTGCCAGCTCATTTACAGGGGGCGCGGGCAATCAGCCCCAGCATTTT | TRBJ1-5 | TRBD1 | - | TRBV18
CASTPTLNQPQHF | TGTGCCAGCACCCCGACCCTTAATCAGCCCCAGCATTTT | TRBJ1-5 | - | - | TRBV7-2
CASSLSGVRYEQFF | TGTGCCAGCAGTTTATCGGGGGTAAGGTATGAGCAGTTCTTC | TRBJ2-1 | - | - | TRBV28
CASSYDREAFF | TGTGCCAGCAGTTACGACAGAGAAGCTTTCTTT | TRBJ1-1 | - | - | TRBV6-5
CARSFRQGSFYGYTF | TGTGCCAGAAGTTTCAGACAGGGGTCTTTTTATGGCTACACCTTC | TRBJ1-2 | TRBD1 | - | TRBV5-3
CASRESIDEQFF | TGTGCCAGCAGGGAATCAATAGATGAGCAGTTCTTC | TRBJ2-1 | - | few | TRBV2
CASSQSRSRGPSGGTIYF | TGCGCCAGCAGTCAATCTAGGAGCAGGGGCCCTTCTGGGGGCACCATATATTTT | TRBJ1-3 | - | - | TRBV23-1